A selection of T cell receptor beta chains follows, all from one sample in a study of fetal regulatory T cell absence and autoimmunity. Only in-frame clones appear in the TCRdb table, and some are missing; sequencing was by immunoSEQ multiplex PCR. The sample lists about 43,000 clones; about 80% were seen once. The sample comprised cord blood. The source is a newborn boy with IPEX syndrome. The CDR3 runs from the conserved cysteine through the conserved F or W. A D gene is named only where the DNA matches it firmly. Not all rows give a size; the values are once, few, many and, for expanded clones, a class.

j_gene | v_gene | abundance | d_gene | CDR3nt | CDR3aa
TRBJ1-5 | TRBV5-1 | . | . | TGCGCCAGCAGCTTGGTTAGCAATCAGCCCCAGCATTTT | CASSLVSNQPQHF
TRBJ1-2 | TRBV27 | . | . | TGTGCCAGCAGAAGGGACATAGCTAACTATGGCTACACCTTC | CASRRDIANYGYTF
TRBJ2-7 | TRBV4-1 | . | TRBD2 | TGCGCCAGCAGCCCGTCCCGGGACTGGCTCGGGGGGGAGCAGTACTTC | CASSPSRDWLGGEQYF
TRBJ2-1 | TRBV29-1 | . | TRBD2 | TGCAGCGTGGGACTAGCGGGGTACAATGAGCAGTTCTTC | CSVGLAGYNEQFF
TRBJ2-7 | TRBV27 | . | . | TGTGCCAGCAGTCCGCGCAGGTTTCGCTCCTACGAGCAGTACTTC | CASSPRRFRSYEQYF
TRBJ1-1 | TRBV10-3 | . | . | TGTGCCATCAGTGAGGTTGGGCGGGTTACTGAAGCTTTCTTT | CAISEVGRVTEAFF
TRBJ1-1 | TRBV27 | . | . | TGTGCCAGCAGTTTAGGGCCCGGTAACACTGAAGCTTTCTTT | CASSLGPGNTEAFF
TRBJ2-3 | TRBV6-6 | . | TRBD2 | TGTGCCAGCAGTCAGTGGACTAGCGCAGATACGCAGTATTTT | CASSQWTSADTQYF
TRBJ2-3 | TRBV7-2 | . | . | TGTGCCAGCAGCTTGAGTAGCGGAGCCACAGATACGCAGTATTTT | CASSLSSGATDTQYF
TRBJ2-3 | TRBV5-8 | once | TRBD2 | TGTGCCAGCAGCTTGGCCACATACTTACTAGCGGGAGGTTCAGATACGCAGTATTTT | CASSLATYLLAGGSDTQYF
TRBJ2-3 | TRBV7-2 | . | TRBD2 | TGTGCCAGCAGCTTAAGGCTAGCGGGGGGGAAGACGCAGTATTTT | CASSLRLAGGKTQYF
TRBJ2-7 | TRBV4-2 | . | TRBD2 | TGTGCCAGCAGCCAACGGACTAGCGGGTTTGTCTACGAGCAGTACTTC | CASSQRTSGFVYEQYF
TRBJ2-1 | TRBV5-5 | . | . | TGTGCCAGCAGCCTACGGAGGGGGCCCTCCTACAATGAGCAGTTCTTC | CASSLRRGPSYNEQFF
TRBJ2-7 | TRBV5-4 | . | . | TGTGCCAGCAGCGGTGGGGAGAAGCCCTCCTACGAGCAGTACTTC | CASSGGEKPSYEQYF
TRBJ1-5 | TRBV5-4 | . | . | TGTGCCAGCAGCTTTTGGGGCAGCAATCAGCCCCAGCATTTT | CASSFWGSNQPQHF
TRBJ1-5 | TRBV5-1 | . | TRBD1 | TGCGCCAGCAGCTTGACAGGGGGCAATCAGCCCCAGCATTTT | CASSLTGGNQPQHF
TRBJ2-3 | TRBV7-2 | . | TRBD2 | TGTGCCAGCAGGTCTAGCGGGGGAAGAGATACGCAGTATTTT | CASRSSGGRDTQYF